These 20 T cell receptor beta chains originate from one sample sequenced in a study of low-dose radiotherapy and immunotherapy resistance in tumors. As to time point: before trial treatment. Both TCRalpha and TCRbeta chains were reverse transcribed with V-gene-specific primers. TCRs were amplified for 20 to 25 PCR cycles with a constant-region primer and V-primer adapter. In TCRdb, the reads were re-called with MiXCR into one record per CDR3 protein. The sample has 55,000 to 70,000 distinct CDR3 sequences, approximately 26% seen once; the top ten hold approximately 5.7%. The specimen was PBMCs, collected before treatment. The receptors were sampled from a male donor with prostate cancer.

This clonotype was seen a few times. V gene TRBV28 combines with J gene TRBJ2-7; D tentatively reads TRBD1 or TRBD2 (6 bases each). The CDR3 extends over 14 amino acids. V lost 2 bases to trimming and J lost 4 bases, with 12 bases between them. The germline V gene encodes CDR1 MDHEN and CDR2 SYDVKM. The CDR3 sequence is CASSLVEGVYEQYF. As DNA, the CDR3 is TGTGCCAGCAGTTTAGTGGAGGGGGTATACGAGCAGTACTTC. The entire variable domain, with the rest obtained from reference TRBV28 and TRBJ2-7, is as follows: DVKVTQSSRYLVKRTGEKVFLECVQDMDHENMFWYRQDPGLGLRLIYFSYDVKMKEKGDIPEGYSVSREKKERFSLILESASTNQTSMYLCASSLVEGVYEQYFGPGTRLTVT.

Ten or more counts support this clonotype. J is TRBJ2-2 and V is TRBV9, with a weak D call TRBD1 (5 bases). The CDR3 runs 15 residues. Trimming pared 4 bases from V and 8 bases from J, leaving 18 bases between. The V gene's germline CDR1 is SGDLS and CDR2 YYNGEE. CDR3 amino acids: CASSSLLGAQGELFF. The DNA for the CDR3 is TGTGCCAGCAGCTCCCTTCTAGGGGCTCAGGGGGAGCTGTTTTTT.

This clonotype was observed at least ten times. The chain carries TRBV12-2 and TRBJ2-7; the D call in the table, TRBD1, was not verified against the DNA. TRBV12-2 is a pseudogene locus. The CDR3 extends over 16 amino acids. CDR3 residues: CASRLDDRGGTYEQYF. The CDR3 DNA is TGTGCAAGTCGCTTAGACGACAGGGGAGGTACCTACGAGCAGTACTTC.

This clonotype appeared many times. The chain recombines TRBV30 with TRBJ1-5, with D perhaps matching TRBD1 (5 bases). With 1 base removed from V and 11 bases from J, the gap between germline ends came to 15 bases. Germline V lookup: CDR1 GTSNPN, CDR2 SVGIG (reference sequence). CDR3 length equals 13 residues. The CDR3 reads CAWSDGAGMAQHF. The CDR3 coding sequence is TGTGCCTGGAGTGACGGGGCAGGGATGGCCCAGCATTTT.

At least ten counts were recorded for this clonotype. The chain is built from TRBV30 and TRBJ2-3; 7 bases map to TRBD1. CDR3 size: 16 residues. CDR1 and CDR2 from the germline V gene are GTSNPN and SVGIG (reference sequence). V lost 2 bases and J lost 3; bases outside the gene matches: 11. In nucleotides, the CDR3 is TGTGCCTGGAGTACGCAGGGGACAGTCCCTACAGATACGCAGTATTTT. This codes for CAWSTQGTVPTDTQYF.

In this sample, this clonotype turned up many times. This chain connects TRBV7-8 to TRBJ2-3, with 9 bases fitting TRBD2. CDR3 size: 18 residues. Germline V gene sequence: CDR1 SGHVS, CDR2 FQNEAQ. Unmatched junction bases numbered 14, after V lost 5 bases and J lost 2 bases. In nucleotides, the CDR3 is TGTGCCAGCAGCCGAGACTCCCGGCTAGCGGGAACCACAGATACGCAGTATTTT. Its translation is CASSRDSRLAGTTDTQYF. Using reference TRBV7-8 and TRBJ2-3 for the parts outside the CDR3, the full variable domain is GAGVSQSPRYKVAKRGQDVALRCDPISGHVSLFWYQQALGQGPEFLTYFQNEAQLDKSGLPSDRFFAERPEGSVSTLKIQRTQQEDSAVYLCASSRDSRLAGTTDTQYFGPGTRLTVL.

This clonotype was counted ten times or more. The CDR3 DNA sequence: TGCAGTGCTAGAGCGGGTAGCGGGTACCAAGAGACCCAGTACTTC. This gives the protein CSARAGSGYQETQYF. The V and J genes are TRBV20-1 and TRBJ2-5; TRBD2 aligns across 7 bases. Germline CDR1 and CDR2: DFQATT and SNEGSKA (reference sequence). Unmatched junction bases numbered 5, after V lost 1 base and J lost 0 bases. This CDR3 is 15 amino acids long.

This clonotype was recorded many times. The chain recombines TRBV5-1 with TRBJ2-1; 12 bases fit TRBD2. The CDR3 contains 15 residues. V was clipped by 4 bases and J by 6 bases; unmatched bases: 5. Germline V lookup: CDR1 SGHRS, CDR2 YFSETQ. CDR3 amino acids: CASSAGTSGPNEQFF. The CDR3 coding sequence is TGCGCCAGCAGCGCCGGGACTAGCGGGCCCAATGAGCAGTTCTTC.

The V call is TRBV6-1, the J call TRBJ1-1; no firm D call. V shed 0 bases and J shed 1 base, with 6 bases lying between them. The CDR3 is 14 amino acids. Per the germline V gene, CDR1 is MNHNS and CDR2 is SASEGT. DNA for the CDR3: TGTGCCAGCAGTGAAGCGAGCGGGAACACTGAAGCTTTCTTT. This gives the protein CASSEASGNTEAFF.

This clonotype was picked up many times. This chain connects TRBV23-1 to TRBJ2-5, with D unclear. TRBV23-1 is marked as an open reading frame, function uncertain. Trimming cost V 0 bases and J 2 bases, with 13 bases left between them. The CDR3 covers 16 residues. CDR3 region: CASSQSPRTTQETQYF. The CDR3 DNA reads TGCGCCAGCAGTCAATCCCCAAGGACCACGCAAGAGACCCAGTACTTC.

This clonotype was observed at least ten times. The chain joins TRBV14 to TRBJ2-7; weak D call: TRBD1 (5 bases). The CDR3 spans 17 residues. Looked up from germline, CDR1 is SGHDN and CDR2 is FVKESK. The V gene lost 0 bases and the J gene lost 0 bases, with 15 bases spanning the gap. The CDR3 sequence: CASSQDLRGRTSYEQYF. As DNA, the CDR3 is TGTGCCAGCAGCCAAGATCTTAGGGGCAGAACCTCCTACGAGCAGTACTTC.

The table lists this clonotype with many counts. The rearrangement links TRBV19 to TRBJ1-5; 8 nucleotides agree with TRBD1. This CDR3 has 16 residues. The J segment lost 2 bases and the V segment lost 5 bases, leaving 8 bases of the junction unmatched. Germline loops: CDR1 LNHDA, CDR2 SQIVND (reference sequence). As DNA, the CDR3 is TGTGCCAGTAGTCCAACAGGGGGAAAGGGCAATCAGCCCCAGCATTTT. Translated: CASSPTGGKGNQPQHF.

This clonotype has ten or more counts. The chain employs TRBV15 and TRBJ2-5, with 11 nucleotides matching TRBD2. Germline-derived CDR1 and CDR2 are LNHNV and YYDKDF (reference sequence). Trimming at V came to 2 bases and at J to 4 bases, leaving 3 bases not matched to a gene. The CDR3 runs 15 residues. CDR3 amino acids: CATSRRLAGLETQYF. The CDR3, as DNA: TGTGCCACCAGCAGACGACTAGCGGGACTAGAGACCCAGTACTTC.

This clonotype was recorded many times. The chain recombines TRBV12-3 or TRBV12-4 with TRBJ1-3, with TRBD1 matching over 8 bases. V lost 5 bases, J lost 2 bases, and 8 bases stayed unmatched. This CDR3 region has 16 residues. The CDR3 loop reads CASSRSTGAPGNTIYF. The CDR3 DNA sequence: TGTGCCAGCAGTCGATCGACAGGGGCGCCTGGAAACACCATATATTTT.

The chain couples TRBV29-1 to TRBJ2-4; D may be TRBD2 (6 bases). This CDR3 spans 14 amino acids. Germline loops: CDR1 SQVTM, CDR2 ANQGSEA. V was trimmed by 4 bases and J by 9 bases, leaving 19 bases between them. The CDR3 sequence: CSVGAGKESFIQYF. CDR3 DNA sequence: TGCAGCGTTGGTGCGGGGAAGGAGTCGTTCATTCAGTACTTC.

This clonotype has at least ten counts. The chain uses TRBV5-4 and TRBJ2-7; TRBD2 agrees at 8 bases. Germline V gene data show CDR1 as SGHNT and CDR2 as YYREEE (reference sequence). J was trimmed by 2 bases and V by 1 base; bases with no gene match: 5. The CDR3 spans 15 residues. The CDR3 loop is CASSLISGSPYEQYF. The CDR3 DNA is TGTGCCAGCAGCTTGATAAGCGGGAGCCCCTACGAGCAGTACTTC. The full variable domain, completed using reference TRBV5-4 and TRBJ2-7, is ETGVTQSPTHLIKTRGQQVTLRCSSQSGHNTVSWYQQALGQGPQFIFQYYREEENGRGNFPPRFSGLQFPNYSSELNVNALELDDSALYLCASSLISGSPYEQYFGPGTRLTVT.

A note on this clonotype: Given a far larger clone just one base away, this is likely a sequencing read error. The final CDR3 position lacks the conserved phenylalanine or tryptophan, pointing to a likely read error. This chain joins TRBV24-1 and TRBJ2-3, with 7 nucleotides matching TRBD2. The CDR3 consists of 14 residues. Germline V gene data show CDR1 as KGHDR and CDR2 as SFDVKD. The CDR3 region is CASSEAGGTDTQYY. CDR3 bases: TGTGCCAGCAGTGAGGCGGGAGGCACAGATACGCAGTATTAT.

The genes are TRBV12-3 or TRBV12-4 and TRBJ2-1; weak D call: TRBD2 (5 bases). The CDR3 contains 14 residues. V was shortened by 7 bases and J by 6 bases, with 16 bases between the two germline ends. The CDR3 is CASTRGGGSNEQFF. CDR3 nucleotides: TGTGCCAGCACCCGCGGTGGCGGGTCCAATGAGCAGTTCTTC.

In regard to this clonotype: One end of the junction fails to match germline, which may point to a read error. The rearrangement joins TRBV20-1 to TRBJ2-2; the D gene is possibly TRBD1 (6 bases). The CDR3 runs 11 residues. Germline lookup yields CDR1 DFQATT and CDR2 SNEGSKA (reference sequence). The CDR3 loop reads CSARDTWELFF. The CDR3 coding sequence is TGCAGTGCCAGGGACACCTGGGAGCTGTTTTTT.

This clonotype was recorded at least ten times. This chain links TRBV6-2 or TRBV6-3 with TRBJ1-2, with D possibly matching TRBD1 (5 bases). V lost 5 bases to trimming and J lost 0 bases, with 10 bases between them. Germline V gene sequence: CDR1 MNHEY, CDR2 SVGEGT. The CDR3 covers 14 residues. CDR3 protein: CASSETDTNYGYTF. CDR3 nucleotides: TGTGCCAGCAGTGAAACGGACACTAACTATGGCTACACCTTC.